Presented here are 28 T cell receptor beta chains from one specimen sequenced in a study of CD8+ T cells in alopecia areata. Investigators isolated RNA and reverse transcribed it into cDNA to act as the sequencing template. Assay used: immunoSEQ multiplex PCR; TCRdb lists only in-frame clones, some missing. This table holds about 110,000 clones, roughly 59% found once. The sequencing input was CD8+ T cells sorted from blood. The receptors here all came from a human donor in good health.

The CDR3 is CASSPGVSSGRYYGYTF. The CDR3 bases are TGCGCCAGCAGCCCTGGAGTCTCGAGTGGTCGATATTATGGCTACACCTTC. V usage is TRBV5-1 and J usage is TRBJ1-2; no clear D. Trimming removed 4 bases at V and 5 bases at J, with 24 bases between. From germline, CDR1 is SGHRS and CDR2 YFSETQ. This CDR3 region has 17 residues.

This clone was found a few times. V gene TRBV28 combines with J gene TRBJ2-5, with D unresolved. The length of the CDR3 is 15 residues. V was shortened by 6 bases and J by 0 bases, with 14 bases between the two germline ends. Germline values: CDR1 MDHEN, CDR2 SYDVKM. The CDR3 loop reads CASSRGRMYQETQYF. Here the CDR3 DNA reads TGTGCCAGCAGCCGCGGCCGTATGTACCAAGAGACCCAGTACTTC.

As regards this clone: Possible read error: a much larger clone is one base away. Other nucleotide sequences from this sample produce the same CDR3. The rearrangement uses TRBV7-9 and TRBJ1-6, with D perhaps TRBD1 (6 bases). V lost 5 bases, J lost 6 bases, and 11 bases lay in between. There are 14 residues in the CDR3. Per germline, CDR1 SEHNR and CDR2 FQNEAQ (reference sequence). CDR3 sequence: CASSPGQTNSPLHF. The DNA of the CDR3 is TGTGCCAGCAGCCCCGGACAGACTAATTCACCCCTCCACTTT. Full variable domain (remainder filled in from reference TRBV7-9 and TRBJ1-6): DTGVSQNPRHKITKRGQNVTFRCDPISEHNRLYWYRQTLGQGPEFLTYFQNEAQLEKSRLLSDRFSAERPKGSFSTLEIQRTEQGDSAMYLCASSPGQTNSPLHFGNGTRLTVT.

J is TRBJ2-3 and V is TRBV30; D perhaps matches TRBD2 (7 bases). In germline, CDR1 is GTSNPN, CDR2 SVGIG (reference sequence). The CDR3 length is 15 residues. V was shortened by 3 bases and J by 0 bases, with 13 bases between the two germline ends. The CDR3 region is CAWRTGGGSTDTQYF. The CDR3 DNA reads as TGTGCCTGGAGGACCGGCGGGGGCAGCACAGATACGCAGTATTTT.

This clone was picked up a small number of times. The V gene is TRBV19, the J gene TRBJ1-2; TRBD1 agrees at 10 bases. This CDR3 contains 15 residues. Germline V gene lookup returns CDR1 LNHDA and CDR2 SQIVND (reference sequence). Trimming at V came to 7 bases and at J to 6 bases, leaving 11 bases not matched to a gene. The CDR3 DNA sequence: TGTGCCAGTACACTGACAGGGGGCGCGTTGGATGGCTACACCTTC. This gives the protein CASTLTGGALDGYTF.

The sample holds a few counts of this clone. DNA for the CDR3: TGCGCCAGCAGCCCTTGGCCGGGGAGGAACACTGAAGCTTTCTTT. It translates to CASSPWPGRNTEAFF. J is TRBJ1-1 and V is TRBV5-1; D ambiguous. The ends were cut back, 4 bases at V and 1 base at J, with 14 bases in the middle. CDR1 and CDR2 (germline): SGHRS, YFSETQ. This CDR3 comprises 15 residues.

V is TRBV5-6 and J is TRBJ2-7, with D possibly matching TRBD1 (5 bases). Trimming took 7 bases from V and 3 from J, leaving 17 bases between them. The CDR3 length is 14 residues. Looked up from germline, CDR1 is SGHDT and CDR2 is YYEEEE. The CDR3 loop reads CASHLLGPIYEQYF. The CDR3 bases are TGTGCCAGCCACCTCTTGGGGCCGATCTACGAGCAGTACTTC.

This rearrangement joins TRBV13 to TRBJ1-2; unclear D gene. CDR1 and CDR2 from the germline V gene are PRHDT and FYEKMQ (reference sequence). V lost 0 bases and J lost 2, with 10 bases in between. The CDR3 has 15 residues. CDR3: CASSLGQERNYGYTF. The CDR3 nucleotides are TGTGCCAGCAGCTTAGGCCAGGAGAGAAACTATGGCTACACCTTC.

The chain employs TRBV9 and TRBJ2-5; weak D call: TRBD1 (5 bases). Trimming removed 3 bases at V and 1 base at J, with 13 bases between. CDR1 is SGDLS, CDR2 YYNGEE, per germline. The CDR3 is 15 amino acids. This CDR3 reads CASSGEVDTQETQYF. Written as DNA, the CDR3 is TGTGCCAGCAGCGGCGAGGTGGACACCCAAGAGACCCAGTACTTC.

This chain uses TRBV5-1 with TRBJ2-2, with D maybe TRBD2 (5 bases). Germline V CDR1 and CDR2: SGHRS, YFSETQ. Deletions cut 0 bases from V and 7 bases from J, with 16 bases between. The CDR3 is made up of 16 amino acids. CDR3 residues: CASSLDMGAIIGELFF. The CDR3 coding sequence is TGCGCCAGCAGCTTGGATATGGGAGCAATAATCGGGGAGCTGTTTTTT.

This clone was counted once. The genes are TRBV5-6 and TRBJ2-7, with a tentative D call TRBD2 (5 bases). Trimming left V 8 bases short and J 0 bases short, with 15 bases between. Germline-derived CDR1 and CDR2 are SGHDT and YYEEEE. This CDR3 has 14 residues. The CDR3 sequence: CASHTRTDSYEQYF. The CDR3 nucleotides are TGTGCCAGTCATACTAGGACGGACTCCTACGAGCAGTACTTC.

This rearrangement joins TRBV2 to TRBJ1-2, with unresolved D. Trimming removed 4 bases at V and 6 bases at J, with 9 bases between. CDR3 size: 12 residues. Per germline, CDR1 SNHLY and CDR2 FYNNEI. DNA for the CDR3: TGTGCCAGCAGTGTTTGGGGAGATGGCTACACCTTC. Its translation is CASSVWGDGYTF.

This clone was detected only a few times. The gene calls are TRBV11-2 and TRBJ1-2, with TRBD1 as a possible D gene (5 bases). With 4 bases removed from V and 2 bases from J, the gap between germline ends came to 11 bases. CDR1 is SGHAT and CDR2 is FQNNGV in the germline V gene. This CDR3 spans 14 amino acids. CDR3 coding DNA: TGTGCCAGCAGCTCCGGGGGTGCAAACTATGGCTACACCTTC. Amino acids: CASSSGGANYGYTF.

The chain combines TRBV25-1 with TRBJ1-2; possible D gene TRBD1, 5 bases. Trimming removed 3 bases at V and 0 bases at J, with 17 bases between. Germline V CDR1 and CDR2: MGHDK, SYGVNS. This CDR3 has 17 amino acids. As DNA, the CDR3 is TGTGCCAGCAGTGATCCGGCCCGGGACGGAGCTAACTATGGCTACACCTTC. This sequence encodes CASSDPARDGANYGYTF.

This clone was seen only once. The chain joins TRBV4-2 to TRBJ1-6, with 8 bases that match TRBD1. V gave up 5 bases and J gave up 8 bases; unmatched junction bases: 11. Germline V gene sequence: CDR1 LGHNA, CDR2 YNFKEQ. The CDR3 runs 16 residues. The CDR3 DNA reads TGTGCCAGCAGCTTAGCGCCAGGGGGCAGGGATTCACCCCTCCACTTT. Translation: CASSLAPGGRDSPLHF.

This clone was recorded only once. The chain uses TRBV6-5 and TRBJ2-7, with D possibly TRBD1 on 6 matching bases. Germline CDR1 and CDR2: MNHEY and SVGAGI. The CDR3 contains 14 residues. The ends were cut back, 4 bases at V and 3 bases at J, with 13 bases in the middle. For the CDR3, the DNA is TGTGCCAGCAGTTCTGGGGACACAGACTACGAGCAGTACTTC. Translation gives CASSSGDTDYEQYF.

The chain recombines TRBV6-5 with TRBJ1-6; D unresolved. Trimming stripped 5 bases from V and 9 bases from J, with 14 bases between. The germline gives CDR1 MNHEY, CDR2 SVGAGI. CDR3 length: 14 amino acids. In DNA, the CDR3 is TGTGCCAGCAGTCAGCTAGGGCCTAGTTCACCCCTCCACTTT. Translated, it gives CASSQLGPSSPLHF.

The chain carries TRBV29-1 and TRBJ2-1; perhaps TRBD1 as D (7 bases). Germline CDR1 SQVTM, CDR2 ANQGSEA. Trimming removed 0 bases from V and 7 bases from J, with 16 bases in between. The CDR3 length is 15 residues. This CDR3 is CSVEDRETGWNEQFF. Written as DNA, the CDR3 is TGCAGCGTTGAAGATCGGGAGACAGGGTGGAATGAGCAGTTCTTC.

The chain combines TRBV5-6 with TRBJ2-3; TRBD1 matches at 9 bases. The V gene's germline CDR1 is SGHDT and CDR2 YYEEEE. The CDR3 is 16 residues long. The V and J ends lost 8 bases and 0 bases, in that order; junction bases with no gene match: 10. In DNA form, the CDR3 reads TGTGCCAGTCAGGGACAGGGACGCGCTAGCACAGATACGCAGTATTTT. This gives the protein CASQGQGRASTDTQYF.

The chain has TRBV28 and TRBJ2-7; D might be TRBD1 or TRBD2, each matching 5 bases. V was trimmed by 1 base and J by 2 bases, leaving 15 bases between them. This CDR3 has 16 amino acids. CDR1 and CDR2 from the germline V gene are MDHEN and SYDVKM. Here the CDR3 reads CASSLYQGPRAYEQYF. CDR3 DNA sequence: TGTGCCAGCAGTTTATACCAGGGACCTAGGGCCTACGAGCAGTACTTC.

This clone was observed a few times. The chain is built from TRBV23-1 and TRBJ2-1; D gene ambiguous. TRBV23-1 is filed as an ORF, its function uncertain. This CDR3 region has 16 residues. Trimming removed 0 bases from V and 3 bases from J, with 12 bases in between. CDR3 in DNA: TGCGCCAGCAGTCAATCATGGCCGGTCCACTACAATGAGCAGTTCTTC. This encodes CASSQSWPVHYNEQFF.

This clone was counted between two and nine times. The chain's CDR3 is CASSIDLELTGGPETQYF. For the CDR3, the DNA is TGTGCCAGTAGTATAGATCTCGAACTCACAGGGGGCCCAGAGACCCAGTACTTC. J is TRBJ2-5 and V is TRBV19, with 9 bases that match TRBD1. CDR3 length: 18 residues. After removal of 0 bases from V and 4 bases from J, the junction contained 12 bases not matched to a gene. CDR1 and CDR2 (germline): LNHDA, SQIVND (reference sequence).

The CDR3 coding sequence is TGTGCCTGGAGTGTACGTTGGCGGGACACTGAAGCTTTCTTT. It translates to CAWSVRWRDTEAFF. J is TRBJ1-1 and V is TRBV30; no definite D call. V dropped 0 bases and J dropped 3 bases, with 11 bases sitting between them. Germline assignment: CDR1 GTSNPN and CDR2 SVGIG (reference sequence). This CDR3 has 14 amino acids. The full variable domain, in which reference TRBV30 and TRBJ1-1 provide the parts outside the CDR3, is SQTIHQWPATLVQPVGSPLSLECTVEGTSNPNLYWYRQAAGRGLQLLFYSVGIGQISSEVPQNLSASRPQDRQFILSSKKLLLSDSGFYLCAWSVRWRDTEAFFGQGTRLTVV.

The genes are TRBV29-1 and TRBJ1-1, with D unresolved. The germline V and J ends were trimmed by 0 bases and 1 base, with 9 bases remaining between them. The CDR3 contains 14 residues. Germline V lookup: CDR1 SQVTM, CDR2 ANQGSEA. Here the CDR3 reads CSVEDRQWNTEAFF. The DNA for the CDR3 is TGCAGCGTTGAAGATCGTCAGTGGAACACTGAAGCTTTCTTT.

The chain combines TRBV5-6 with TRBJ1-2; tentative D call: TRBD1 (6 bases). Germline assignment: CDR1 SGHDT and CDR2 YYEEEE. Between the trimmed V and J ends, which lost 6 bases and 8 bases, there was a span of 29 bases. The CDR3 spans 17 residues. DNA of the CDR3: TGTGCCAGCACCGTGAGGGGGGTGTTCGTCCCCTTATGGGGCTACACCTTC. This encodes CASTVRGVFVPLWGYTF.

The rearrangement uses TRBV4-1 and TRBJ2-7; possibly TRBD1 for D (5 bases). The CDR3 spans 16 residues. Trimming stripped 0 bases from V and 4 bases from J, with 16 bases between. Germline values: CDR1 MGHRA, CDR2 YSYEKL. The CDR3 region is CASSQDRTEQGYEQYF. CDR3 in DNA: TGCGCCAGCAGCCAAGATCGGACCGAGCAGGGTTACGAGCAGTACTTC.

This clone was seen a few times. This sequence joins TRBV2 and TRBJ2-3; possible D gene TRBD2, 5 bases. The CDR3 is made up of 15 amino acids. Germline values: CDR1 SNHLY, CDR2 FYNNEI. Trimming removed 4 bases at V and 4 bases at J, with 15 bases between. Here the CDR3 DNA reads TGTGCCAGCAGTGTCAACCCCGCGAGGGCAGATACGCAGTATTTT. Its protein product is CASSVNPARADTQYF.

The chain links TRBV7-9 to TRBJ2-3, with a tentative D call TRBD1 (6 bases). The V gene lost 4 bases and the J gene lost 4 bases, with 24 bases spanning the gap. CDR1 SEHNR and CDR2 FQNEAQ come from the germline V gene (reference sequence). This CDR3 has 18 residues. The CDR3: CASSYLRGPGERADTQYF. CDR3 in DNA: TGTGCCAGCAGCTACCTCAGAGGTCCAGGGGAGAGAGCAGATACGCAGTATTTT.